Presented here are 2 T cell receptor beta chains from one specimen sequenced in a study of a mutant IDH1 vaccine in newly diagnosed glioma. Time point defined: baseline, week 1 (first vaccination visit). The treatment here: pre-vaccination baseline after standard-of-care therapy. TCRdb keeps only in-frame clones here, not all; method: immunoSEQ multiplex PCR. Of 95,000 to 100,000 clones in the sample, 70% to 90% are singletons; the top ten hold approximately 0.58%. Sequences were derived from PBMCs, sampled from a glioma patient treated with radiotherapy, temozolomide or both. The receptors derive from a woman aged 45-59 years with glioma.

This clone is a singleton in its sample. Here the CDR3 reads CASVSGQGNTYGYTF. Here the CDR3 DNA reads TGTGCCAGCGTCTCGGGACAGGGGAATACCTATGGCTACACCTTC. The chain employs TRBV7-9 and TRBJ1-2, with 10 bases that match TRBD1. The CDR3 is 15 amino acids. The V gene's germline CDR1 is SEHNR and CDR2 FQNEAQ (reference sequence). V trimming: 8 bases; J trimming: 4 bases; junction bases outside the gene matches: 10.

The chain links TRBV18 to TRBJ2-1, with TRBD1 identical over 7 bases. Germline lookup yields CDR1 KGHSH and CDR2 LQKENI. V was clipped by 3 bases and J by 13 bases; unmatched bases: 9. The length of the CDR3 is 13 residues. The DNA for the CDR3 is TGTGCCAGCTCACCGGGTGCCGACAGGGTCCAGTTCTTC. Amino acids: CASSPGADRVQFF.